One TCR beta chain is described in this entry. This clonotype is deemed medium-sized (0.01 to 0.1%). The specificity of this receptor is unknown. Per-base qualities were not stored, and no clone one base away is much larger. The data belong to a study of type 1 regulatory T cells (dated by TCRdb to the early 2020s). Turning to the overall study: The study characterized an in vitro protocol that generated a Tr1-enriched, alloantigen-specific CD4 T cell product named T-allo10. Patients with hematological malignancies who were receiving allogeneic hematopoietic stem cell transplantation were the group in which T-allo10 was being clinically evaluated.

The run used an Illumina MiSeq. Through fastp at Q25 and MiXCR, TCRdb rebuilt clones from the public reads, retaining in-frame beta chains. A single entry per CDR3 protein holds the most common genes and DNA from its merged rows. The table for this sample lists about 20,000 distinct CDR3 sequences; about 10% of them were counted only once. Jointly, the top ten make up under 3.5% of the sample. The V and J ends are trimmed by 2 bases and 0 bases, leaving 5 bases between them. The CDR3 covers 14 residues, taking in both the cysteine and the phenylalanine. The CDR3 DNA has 42 bases and is translated from base 1. From a lookup of the germline V gene (reference sequence), CDR1 and CDR2 are LGHDT and YNNKEL.

Sequenced: CD4+ T cells, either the whole sample or a sorted fraction (not recorded which). The sequence joins TRBV3-1 to TRBJ1-5, with the D gene call left open. This receptor was obtained from a human donor in good health. CDR3 sequence: CASSQQDSNQPQHF. The bases are TGTGCCAGCAGCCAACAAGATAGCAATCAGCCCCAGCATTTT.